The 6 T cell receptor beta chains below were found in one sample sequenced in a study of blood T cell repertoires in COVID-19 (dated by TCRdb to about 2020). Library creation used the immunoSEQ multiplex PCR assay. This immuneACCESS table, as held by TCRdb, lists in-frame sequences with V and J called but not all clones. Of the missing ones, under half trace to an unresolved V gene in checked studies; the others have no known cause. The sample table lists around 46,000 clones, approximately 86% of them with a count of one. The ten largest make up less than 5.5% of the sample. The sample taken for sequencing was peripheral blood. The origin of the receptors is a man aged 35-49 years with active COVID-19.

The chain combines TRBV6-6 with TRBJ2-2; 8 nucleotides match TRBD1. This CDR3 has 16 amino acids. V was pared by 8 bases and J by 2 bases, with 10 bases of the junction left unmatched. The germline V gene has CDR1 MNHNY and CDR2 SVGAGI (reference sequence). The DNA of the CDR3 is TGTGCCAGCCGGCGTCCGGGACAGGCTAACACCGGGGAGCTGTTTTTT. Amino acid sequence: CASRRPGQANTGELFF.

Worth noting for this clone: The same CDR3 can be traced to other DNA sequences in this sample. The rearrangement uses TRBV6-5 and TRBJ1-2; 10 bases map to TRBD1. The CDR3 covers 14 residues. Germline assignment: CDR1 MNHEY and CDR2 SVGAGI. Trimming removed 4 bases from V and 4 bases from J; junction bases left unmatched: 3. DNA for the CDR3: TGTGCCAGCAGTTCGGACAGGGGGGCCTATGGCTACACCTTC. This translates into CASSSDRGAYGYTF.

This sequence joins TRBV5-1 and TRBJ1-2; D not certain. This CDR3 comprises 15 residues. V gave up 0 bases and J gave up 0 bases, with 9 bases separating them. Per the germline V gene, CDR1 is SGHRS and CDR2 is YFSETQ. In DNA, the CDR3 is TGCGCCAGCAGCTTGGGGACTGGGACTAACTATGGCTACACCTTC. This encodes CASSLGTGTNYGYTF.

The chain is built from TRBV18 and TRBJ2-2; TRBD1 matches at 9 bases. The CDR3 totals 15 residues. The junction had 0 bases not matched to a gene; V was cut back by 1 base and J by 3 bases. CDR1 is KGHSH and CDR2 is LQKENI in the germline V gene. CDR3 in amino acids: CASSPRTGDTGELFF. DNA of the CDR3: TGTGCCAGCTCACCACGGACAGGGGACACCGGGGAGCTGTTTTTT.

The chain uses TRBV7-9 and TRBJ2-7; 9 nucleotides agree with TRBD2. Germline loops: CDR1 SEHNR, CDR2 FQNEAQ (reference sequence). CDR3 length: 15 residues. J gave up 2 bases and V 6 bases, and 8 bases lay outside the gene matches. The DNA of the CDR3 is TGTGCCAGCAGTCAGCGGGAGGACGGGGCCTACGAGCAGTACTTC. Its translation: CASSQREDGAYEQYF. Filled out from reference TRBV7-9 and TRBJ2-7, the complete variable domain reads DTGVSQNPRHKITKRGQNVTFRCDPISEHNRLYWYRQTLGQGPEFLTYFQNEAQLEKSRLLSDRFSAERPKGSFSTLEIQRTEQGDSAMYLCASSQREDGAYEQYFGPGTRLTVT.

This clone appeared once. This sequence joins TRBV5-8 and TRBJ1-4; the D gene is possibly TRBD1 (6 bases). V gave up 0 bases and J gave up 5 bases, with 8 bases separating them. The CDR3 contains 14 residues. The V gene's germline CDR1 is SGHTS and CDR2 YDEGEE. CDR3 region: CASSLEQGNEKLFF. CDR3 bases: TGTGCCAGCAGCTTGGAGCAGGGGAATGAAAAACTGTTTTTT.